Sequencing of this TCR beta chain was carried out in a study of cytomegalovirus exposure and HLA in healthy donors. About the study: Earlier, 95 million to 120 million unique TCR beta sequences were recovered from approximately 180 million T cells by an analysis.

V shed 8 bases, J shed 1 base, and the junction held 5 bases outside the gene matches. CDR1 and CDR2 (germline): LGHNT, FRNRAP. This CDR3 comprises 13 residues. Study-wide results and limits: Common viral pathogens were later found to be apparently linked to several of the most significant clusters. Segments of the TCR beta V type were, in most cases, productive about 87% or about 30% of the time in an earlier analysis. Trimming of TCR beta V- and J-genes showed a link, identified in a later analysis, to a missense DCLRE1C variant.

The study ran its PCR with 60 Vbeta and 13 Jbeta primers. Here immunoSEQ multiplex PCR was the method, and the copy in TCRdb shows in-frame clones only, minus some. The sample lists about 72,000 clones, approximately 78% seen once, with 3% to 4% in the top ten. A few counts support this clone. Its antigen remains unidentified. Material: PBMCs. This TCR was recovered from a man in his forties or fifties in good health and CMV-seronegative. The chain employs TRBV12-5 and TRBJ2-7; 7 nucleotides match TRBD1. The CDR3 bases are TGTGCTAGTCGCCGGGACAGATCCTACGAGCAGTACTTC. Amino acids: CASRRDRSYEQYF.